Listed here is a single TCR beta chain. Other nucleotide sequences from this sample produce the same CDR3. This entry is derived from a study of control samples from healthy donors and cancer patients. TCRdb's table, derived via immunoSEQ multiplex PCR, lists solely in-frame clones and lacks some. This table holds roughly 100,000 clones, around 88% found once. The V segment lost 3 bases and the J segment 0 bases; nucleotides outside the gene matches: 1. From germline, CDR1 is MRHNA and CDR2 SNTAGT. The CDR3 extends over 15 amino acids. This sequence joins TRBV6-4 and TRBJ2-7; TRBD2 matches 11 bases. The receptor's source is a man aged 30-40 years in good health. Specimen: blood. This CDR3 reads CASSEGTSGSYEQYF. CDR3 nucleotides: TGTGCCAGCAGTGAAGGGACTAGCGGCTCCTACGAGCAGTACTTC.